The 7 T cell receptor beta chains below all came from one sample that was sequenced in a study of regulatory T cells in long-lasting Graves disease. With iRepertoire HTBI primers and Arm-PCR of CDR3 regions, TCR beta libraries were built. One entry per CDR3 protein results from TCRdb running MiXCR on the multiplex PCR reads. The repertoire holds a few hundred thousand distinct CDR3 sequences, 21% seen once, with around 15% in the top ten. Sample time point: persistent/refractory GD, antithyroid drugs over 5 years with positive TRAb. The TCR library was made from RNA that had been extracted from PBMCs in TRIzol. The starting material was peripheral blood mononuclear cells (PBMCs), obtained when the disease was refractory, from a patient treated with antithyroid drugs. These receptor sequences come from a female donor with Graves disease.

This clonotype has a handful of counts. The gene calls are TRBV5-5 and TRBJ1-1; D perhaps matches TRBD1 (5 bases). Germline loops: CDR1 SGHKS, CDR2 YYEKEE (reference sequence). The CDR3 is 15 residues long. Trimming took 2 bases from V and 1 from J, leaving 12 bases between them. In nucleotides, the CDR3 is TGTGCCAGCAGCTTCGGGGGGAGTGGGAACACTGAAGCTTTCTTT. Translated, it gives CASSFGGSGNTEAFF. The complete variable domain, with remaining parts taken from reference TRBV5-5 and TRBJ1-1, reads DAGVTQSPTHLIKTRGQQVTLRCSPISGHKSVSWYQQVLGQGPQFIFQYYEKEERGRGNFPDRFSARQFPNYSSELNVNALLLGDSALYLCASSFGGSGNTEAFFGQGTRLTVV.

This clonotype has ten or more counts. The gene calls are TRBV20-1 and TRBJ2-5; no definite D call. Germline lookup yields CDR1 DFQATT and CDR2 SNEGSKA (reference sequence). Trimming pared 3 bases from V and 5 bases from J, leaving 4 bases between. This CDR3 is 10 amino acids long. The CDR3 reads CSASPETQYF. DNA of the CDR3: TGCAGTGCTAGCCCTGAGACCCAGTACTTC.

This clonotype showed up many times. The chain combines TRBV3-1 with TRBJ2-5, with D uncertain. The CDR3 has 10 amino acids. Germline CDR1 reads LGHDT; CDR2 reads YNNKEL (reference sequence). Between the trimmed V and J ends, which lost 8 bases and 5 bases, there was a span of 6 bases. The CDR3 nucleotides are TGTGCCAGCGGTGGCGAGACCCAGTACTTC. Protein product: CASGGETQYF.

The chain combines TRBV5-6 with TRBJ2-7, with D hard to call. Looked up from germline, CDR1 is SGHDT and CDR2 is YYEEEE. The germline V and J ends were trimmed by 0 bases and 2 bases, with 9 bases remaining between them. This CDR3 is 14 amino acids long. The CDR3 reads CASSLGPRTYEQYF. CDR3 nucleotide sequence: TGTGCCAGCAGCTTGGGACCCAGAACCTACGAGCAGTACTTC.

V gene TRBV7-3 combines with J gene TRBJ2-7; the match to TRBD2 covers 11 bases. The J segment lost 6 bases and the V segment lost 3 bases, leaving 4 bases of the junction unmatched. The germline gives CDR1 SGHTA, CDR2 FQGTGA. The length of the CDR3 is 14 residues. The CDR3 loop is CASSFRLAGLEQYF. The CDR3 DNA follows: TGTGCCAGCAGCTTCAGACTAGCGGGACTCGAGCAGTACTTC.

This clonotype has ten or more counts. CDR3 in DNA: TGCAGCGTGGAACATCGAGGGGCAGCTTTCTTT. Its protein product is CSVEHRGAAFF. The chain recombines TRBV29-1 with TRBJ1-1; D is possibly TRBD1 (5 bases). CDR1 is SQVTM and CDR2 is ANQGSEA in the germline V gene. Trimming shortened V by 6 bases and J by 10 bases, and 15 bases separated the two germline ends. The CDR3 has 11 amino acids.

The gene calls are TRBV2 and TRBJ2-7; either TRBD1 or TRBD2 may fit D (5 bases each). V lost 3 bases and J lost 3, with 18 bases in between. The CDR3 has 16 amino acids. Germline lookup yields CDR1 SNHLY and CDR2 FYNNEI. The CDR3 spells CASSDFWGTTDYEQYF. The CDR3 nucleotides read TGTGCCAGCAGTGATTTTTGGGGGACGACCGACTACGAGCAGTACTTC.